Each of the 26 T cell receptor beta chains below was sequenced from the same sample in a study of shared clonotypes between healthy human individuals. Sequenced by immunoSEQ multiplex PCR; TCRdb stores in-frame clones only, minus some. The table has a few million clones, around 90% seen once. Sequencing used naive CD4+ T cells from PBMCs. As for subset: CD45RA+ positively selected. The receptors stem from a man aged 18 to 29 in good health. Some clones in this sample may be carry-over from other donors' samples.

The rearrangement links TRBV28 to TRBJ2-7; 7 bases agree with TRBD2. The CDR3 runs to 15 residues. The V and J ends lost 3 bases and 2 bases, in that order; junction bases with no gene match: 7. CDR1 and CDR2 (germline): MDHEN, SYDVKM. In DNA, the CDR3 is TGTGCCAGCAGTTTTGGGGGGACTATCACCTACGAGCAGTACTTC. Its protein product is CASSFGGTITYEQYF.

The gene calls are TRBV7-8 and TRBJ2-3; 8 positions match TRBD2. The CDR3 is 15 residues long. Germline CDR1 is SGHVS and CDR2 is FQNEAQ. V gave up 3 bases and J gave up 3 bases; unmatched junction bases: 5. CDR3 sequence (DNA): TGTGCCAGCAGCTTCGGGCGGGAGGCGACAGATACGCAGTATTTT. Translation gives CASSFGREATDTQYF.

V usage is TRBV6-4 and J usage is TRBJ2-2; 7 bases are shared with TRBD1. V lost 7 bases, J lost 0 bases, and 2 bases stayed unmatched. Germline V gives CDR1 MRHNA, CDR2 SNTAGT. CDR3 length equals 14 residues. The CDR3 bases are TGTGCCAGCACCGACAGGGCGAACACCGGGGAGCTGTTTTTT. Translated: CASTDRANTGELFF.

V usage is TRBV5-1 and J usage is TRBJ1-3; 9 positions agree with TRBD1. V lost 4 bases to trimming and J lost 3 bases; unmatched junction nucleotides: 23. The CDR3 length is 21 residues. The germline V gene encodes CDR1 SGHRS and CDR2 YFSETQ. The CDR3 region is CASSLNPHFSRDRDSGNTIYF. The CDR3 DNA is TGCGCCAGCAGCCTTAACCCACACTTCTCTCGGGACAGGGATAGTGGAAACACCATATATTTT.

The count of this clone is one. V usage is TRBV4-2 and J usage is TRBJ1-5; a possible D gene is TRBD1 (6 bases). Trimming stripped 0 bases from V and 11 bases from J, with 17 bases between. Germline V lookup: CDR1 LGHNA, CDR2 YNFKEQ. The CDR3 is 15 residues long. The CDR3 sequence: CASSQDAGGLVAQHF. CDR3 coding DNA: TGTGCCAGCAGCCAAGATGCGGGGGGCCTTGTGGCCCAGCATTTT.

The chain recombines TRBV19 with TRBJ2-2; the D is unclear. This CDR3 is built from 12 residues. Germline-derived CDR1 and CDR2 are LNHDA and SQIVND (reference sequence). Trimming removed 8 bases from V and 6 bases from J, with 10 bases in between. The CDR3 bases are TGTGCCAGTGGTGGGTGGTCCGGGGAGCTGTTTTTT. As protein: CASGGWSGELFF.

The J gene is TRBJ2-7, the V gene TRBV6-1; possibly TRBD2 for D (5 bases). V gave up 7 bases and J gave up 4 bases, with 17 bases separating them. The CDR3 runs to 14 residues. The germline gives CDR1 MNHNS, CDR2 SASEGT. CDR3 sequence (DNA): TGTGCCAGCAAAACCGAGGACTCGTGGTACGAGCAGTACTTC. It is translated as CASKTEDSWYEQYF.

The rearrangement links TRBV29-1 to TRBJ1-1; TRBD1 aligns across 7 bases. J gave up 2 bases and V 4 bases, and 4 bases lay outside the gene matches. CDR3 length: 13 residues. Germline V lookup: CDR1 SQVTM, CDR2 ANQGSEA. CDR3: CSVAYRGNTEAFF. For the CDR3, the DNA is TGCAGCGTTGCTTACAGGGGTAACACTGAAGCTTTCTTT.

The rearrangement uses TRBV5-4 and TRBJ2-3; tentative D call: TRBD1 (5 bases). Trimming removed 0 bases from V and 4 bases from J, with 15 bases in between. The CDR3 contains 16 residues. CDR1 SGHNT and CDR2 YYREEE come from the germline V gene (reference sequence). Here the CDR3 DNA reads TGTGCCAGCAGCTTGGATGACAGAACCTCCTCAGATACGCAGTATTTT. Residues: CASSLDDRTSSDTQYF.

The chain links TRBV11-2 to TRBJ1-3, with D possibly matching TRBD1 (5 bases). CDR3 length: 14 residues. The ends were cut back, 6 bases at V and 0 bases at J, with 9 bases in the middle. Germline lookup yields CDR1 SGHAT and CDR2 FQNNGV. CDR3 loop: CASRDKSSGNTIYF. The CDR3, as DNA: TGTGCCAGCAGGGACAAGAGCTCTGGAAACACCATATATTTT. Supplemented by reference TRBV11-2 and TRBJ1-3, the full variable domain reads EAGVAQSPRYKIIEKRQSVAFWCNPISGHATLYWYQQILGQGPKLLIQFQNNGVVDDSQLPKDRFSAERLKGVDSTLKIQPAKLEDSAVYLCASRDKSSGNTIYFGEGSWLTVV.

This clone showed up just once. The chain recombines TRBV2 with TRBJ2-2; no firm D call. V lost 6 bases, J lost 4 bases, and 12 bases lay in between. Germline V gene data show CDR1 as SNHLY and CDR2 as FYNNEI. The CDR3 sequence is 14 residues long. As DNA, the CDR3 is TGTGCCAGCAGACCTTTAGGGTCCACCGGGGAGCTGTTTTTT. Its translation is CASRPLGSTGELFF.

V gene TRBV9 combines with J gene TRBJ2-3, with a possible D match to TRBD2 (6 bases). Per the germline V gene, CDR1 is SGDLS and CDR2 is YYNGEE. The CDR3 is 13 amino acids. The ends were cut back, 1 base at V and 6 bases at J, with 9 bases in the middle. The CDR3 coding sequence is TGTGCCAGCAGCGTACTAGCGTCGGATACGCAGTATTTT. Protein sequence: CASSVLASDTQYF.

V usage is TRBV9 and J usage is TRBJ2-7; TRBD1 matches 7 bases. CDR1 and CDR2 (germline): SGDLS, YYNGEE. The CDR3 covers 15 residues. J gave up 1 base and V 3 bases, and 7 bases lay outside the gene matches. This CDR3 is CASSAGTDLSYEQYF. The DNA for the CDR3 is TGTGCCAGCAGCGCCGGGACAGACCTTTCCTACGAGCAGTACTTC.

CDR3 protein: CASSLGSLSGRYNTQYF. The CDR3 DNA reads as TGTGCCAGCAGCTTAGGGTCGCTGAGCGGGAGGTATAATACGCAGTATTTT. V gene TRBV11-3 combines with J gene TRBJ2-3; TRBD2 agrees at 9 bases. With V trimmed by 1 base and J by 7 bases, 12 bases remained unmatched. CDR1 is SGHNT and CDR2 is YENEEA in the germline V gene. The CDR3 sequence is 17 residues long.

This clone was observed once. The V gene is TRBV15, the J gene TRBJ2-7, with D possibly being TRBD1 (5 bases). In germline, CDR1 is LNHNV, CDR2 YYDKDF (reference sequence). The V gene lost 0 bases and the J gene lost 2 bases, with 14 bases spanning the gap. The CDR3 extends over 16 amino acids. DNA of the CDR3: TGTGCCACCAGCAGAGATTACGTCGCCAGGGCCTACGAGCAGTACTTC. Translating gives CATSRDYVARAYEQYF.

This clone was seen just once. This chain links TRBV27 with TRBJ1-2; D possibly corresponds to TRBD1 (5 bases). CDR3 length: 13 amino acids. Deletions cut 3 bases from V and 7 bases from J, with 12 bases between. Germline lookup yields CDR1 MNHEY and CDR2 SMNVEV (reference sequence). The CDR3 is CASSFSPGTGYTF. CDR3 nucleotides: TGTGCCAGCAGTTTCTCTCCGGGGACTGGCTACACCTTC.

V and J are TRBV6-1 and TRBJ1-6; TRBD1 agrees at 10 bases. Per germline, CDR1 MNHNS and CDR2 SASEGT. CDR3 length: 15 amino acids. Unmatched junction bases numbered 9, after V lost 8 bases and J lost 8 bases. Here the CDR3 DNA reads TGTGCCAGCGAGCCCCCCGGGACAGGGGATTCACCCCTCCACTTT. It codes for CASEPPGTGDSPLHF.

This chain connects TRBV27 to TRBJ2-7; TRBD1 matches at 7 bases. Trimming at V came to 3 bases and at J to 6 bases, leaving 8 bases not matched to a gene. The CDR3 totals 14 residues. Looked up from germline, CDR1 is MNHEY and CDR2 is SMNVEV (reference sequence). The CDR3 sequence: CASSLDRLSTEQYF. The CDR3 DNA reads TGTGCCAGCAGTTTGGACAGGTTGTCTACCGAGCAGTACTTC.

This chain joins TRBV7-2 and TRBJ2-1; 9 positions match TRBD2. CDR1 SGHTA and CDR2 FQGNSA come from the germline V gene. Trimming at V came to 5 bases and at J to 9 bases, leaving 11 bases not matched to a gene. CDR3 size: 15 residues. CDR3: CASSLQLNSGSEQFF. DNA of the CDR3: TGTGCCAGCAGCCTACAACTAAATAGCGGGAGTGAGCAGTTCTTC.

Turning to this clone: Other DNA sequences from this sample encode an identical CDR3 as well. The rearrangement uses TRBV6-1 and TRBJ2-7; no clear D gene. The ends were cut back, 1 base at V and 3 bases at J, with 10 bases in the middle. CDR1 is MNHNS, CDR2 SASEGT, per germline. The CDR3 runs 14 residues. The CDR3 DNA reads TGTGCCAGCAGTGAAGGAGGACGGAGCTACGAGCAGTACTTC. This encodes CASSEGGRSYEQYF.

This clone was seen a single time. The V gene is TRBV29-1, the J gene TRBJ1-5; TRBD1 agrees at 9 bases. Looked up from germline, CDR1 is SQVTM and CDR2 is ANQGSEA. The CDR3 runs 15 residues. V lost 7 bases, J lost 4 bases, and 11 bases stayed unmatched. The CDR3 DNA follows: TGCAGCGCCTCCCGAGGGACAGGGAAGAATCAGCCCCAGCATTTT. Amino acid sequence: CSASRGTGKNQPQHF.

This clone was found once. The chain recombines TRBV5-1 with TRBJ2-5, with 9 bases lining up with TRBD2. The J segment lost 4 bases and the V segment lost 4 bases, leaving 14 bases of the junction unmatched. This CDR3 is built from 17 residues. In germline, CDR1 is SGHRS, CDR2 YFSETQ. This CDR3 reads CASSQQLAGASGETQYF. DNA of the CDR3: TGCGCCAGCAGCCAACAATTAGCGGGAGCTTCTGGAGAGACCCAGTACTTC.

This clone was observed a handful of times. The chain links TRBV7-2 to TRBJ1-5, with TRBD1 matching over 7 bases. CDR3 size: 15 residues. Germline assignment: CDR1 SGHTA and CDR2 FQGNSA. Losses at the gene ends were 5 bases for V and 5 bases for J; bases not matched to a gene: 9. CDR3 loop: CASSARGQGYQPQHF. CDR3 in DNA: TGTGCCAGCAGCGCAAGGGGGCAGGGATATCAGCCCCAGCATTTT.

The V call is TRBV5-1, the J call TRBJ2-5, with 9 positions matching TRBD2. The trim removed 5 bases at V and 5 bases at J, leaving 7 bases unmatched. The germline gives CDR1 SGHRS, CDR2 YFSETQ. The CDR3 consists of 14 residues. This CDR3 reads CASSPSSGKETQYF. DNA of the CDR3: TGCGCCAGCAGTCCCTCTAGCGGGAAGGAGACCCAGTACTTC.

This clone was recorded a few times. The CDR3 reads CASSIGFGRGNQPQHF. The CDR3 DNA sequence: TGTGCCAGTAGTATTGGGTTCGGCAGGGGTAATCAGCCCCAGCATTTT. The chain is built from TRBV19 and TRBJ1-5; D might be TRBD1 (6 bases). Germline CDR1 is LNHDA and CDR2 is SQIVND (reference sequence). Trimming took off 3 bases at V and 4 bases at J, with 16 bases between the two ends. The CDR3 is 16 residues long.

CDR3 sequence (DNA): TGTGCCAGCAGCTTAGCTAGCGGTAACCAAGAGACCCAGTACTTC. It encodes CASSLASGNQETQYF. The chain links TRBV7-3 to TRBJ2-5; 7 bases agree with TRBD2. CDR3 length: 15 residues. Trimming removed 2 bases from V and 0 bases from J; junction bases left unmatched: 3. The germline V gene encodes CDR1 SGHTA and CDR2 FQGTGA.